The clone carrying this TCR beta chain was detected only a few times. Its matching antigen is unknown. These data belong to a study of shared clonotypes between healthy human individuals. Study findings and constraints: Richness estimates generally favored naive over memory subsets.

Sequencing used immunoSEQ multiplex PCR; TCRdb keeps in-frame clones, though not all of them. The table has 900,000 to 1,200,000 clones, approximately 78% seen once; the top ten hold 0.6% to 0.7%. The TCR originated in a man aged 18 to 30 in good health. Some clones in this sample may be carry-over from other donors' samples. What was sequenced was memory CD4+ T cells from PBMCs. The sample's subset: CD45RA-negative fraction.

The CDR3 spells CASSPGASGRNTDTQYF. The CDR3, as DNA: TGCGCCAGCAGCCCTGGGGCTAGCGGGAGGAACACAGATACGCAGTATTTT. The chain uses TRBV4-1 and TRBJ2-3; 11 bases align to TRBD2. CDR1 is MGHRA and CDR2 is YSYEKL in the germline V gene. The CDR3 sequence is 17 residues long. Trimming at V came to 4 bases and at J to 2 bases, leaving 8 bases not matched to a gene.